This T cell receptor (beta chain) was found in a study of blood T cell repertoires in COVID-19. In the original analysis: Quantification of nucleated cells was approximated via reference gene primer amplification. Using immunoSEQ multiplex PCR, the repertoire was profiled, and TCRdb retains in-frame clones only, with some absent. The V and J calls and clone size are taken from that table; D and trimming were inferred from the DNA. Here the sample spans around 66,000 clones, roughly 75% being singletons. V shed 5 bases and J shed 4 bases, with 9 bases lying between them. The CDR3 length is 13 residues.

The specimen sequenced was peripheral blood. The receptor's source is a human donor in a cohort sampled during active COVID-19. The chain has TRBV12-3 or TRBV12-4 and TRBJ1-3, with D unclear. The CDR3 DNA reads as TGTGCCAGCAGTCCCCCACTCGGAAACACCATATATTTT. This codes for CASSPPLGNTIYF.